One and the same sample provided the 20 T cell receptor gamma chains below, sequenced in a study of Vγ9Vδ2 T cells in congenital toxoplasmosis. Template-switch reverse transcription used TRGC- and TRDC-specific primers together in a single tube. The TRGC primer was designed to bind both TRGC1 and TRGC2 constant genes. TCRdb called clones anew from the reads with CATT. The sample records several hundred gamma-chain clones, less than 25% being singletons. The material sequenced was gamma-delta T cells from blood. The source is a child under 10 years old born to a mother with Toxoplasma gondii infection during pregnancy, either congenitally infected or uninfected (not recorded which).

Notes on this clone: This is likely an artifact of a read error, given a far larger clone one base away. The V call is TRGV9, the J call TRGJP. CDR3 size: 17 residues. J was trimmed by 7 bases and V by 3 bases; bases with no gene match: 9. Germline CDR1 is GITISATS and CDR2 is ISYDGTV (reference sequence). In DNA, the CDR3 is TGTGCCTTGTGGGAGTCGCTAAGGGAGTTGGGCAAAAAAATCAAGGTATTT. Protein sequence: CALWESLRELGKKIKVF.

Concerning this clone: This probably arose from a read error, given a far larger clone one base away. The rearrangement uses TRGV5 and TRGJ1 or TRGJ2. Germline loops: CDR1 VINAFY, CDR2 YDVSNSKD. J gave up 11 bases and V 0 bases, and 7 bases lay outside the gene matches. This CDR3 contains 12 residues. The CDR3 DNA reads as TGTGCCACCTGGGACAGGCCCCATGAGAAACTCTTT. This codes for CATWDRPHEKLF.

By share, this clone ranks as large. This specimen includes other DNA sequences encoding the same CDR3. The chain combines TRGV2 with TRGJP2. V dropped 1 base and J dropped 0; count of bases not matched to a gene: 2. The germline gives CDR1 EGSNGY, CDR2 YDSYNSKV. The CDR3 has 15 amino acids. CDR3 protein: CATWDGHSSDWIKTF. The CDR3 DNA is TGTGCCACCTGGGACGGTCATAGTAGTGATTGGATCAAGACGTTT.

A few counts support this clone. This likely reflects a read error, since a far larger clone is one base away. The rearrangement links TRGV4 to TRGJ1 or TRGJ2. The CDR3 is 17 residues long. Unmatched junction bases numbered 16, after V lost 1 base and J lost 4 bases. Germline V gene sequence: CDR1 EGSTGY, CDR2 YDSYTSSV. CDR3 region: CATWDGPCDSRYYKKLF. The DNA for the CDR3 is TGTGCCACCTGGGATGGCCCCTGCGACTCACGCTATTATAAGAAACTCTTT.

A few counts support this clone. The protein recorded in TCRdb matches a much larger clone and deviates from this DNA's translation at residue 15, suggesting a read error; the protein here is obtained by translating the DNA. The chain joins TRGV9 to TRGJP. The assigned J gene may be wrong: the sequence end matches TRGJP1 better. Germline-derived CDR1 and CDR2 are GITISATS and ISYDGTV (reference sequence). The CDR3 extends over 16 amino acids. This chain's CDR3 is CALWEVQVLGKKIKIF. The CDR3 DNA reads TGTGCCTTGTGGGAGGTGCAGGTGTTGGGCAAAAAAATCAAGATATTT.

By its share, this clone is large. The V call is TRGV4, the J call TRGJ1 or TRGJ2. J lost 4 bases, V lost 1 base, and 16 bases had no gene match. The CDR3 runs 17 residues. Germline V gives CDR1 EGSTGY, CDR2 YDSYTSSV. The CDR3 nucleotides read TGTGCCACCTGGGATGGCTCCTGCGACTCACGCTATTATAAGAAACTCTTT. This sequence encodes CATWDGSCDSRYYKKLF.

This clone occurred a few times. A far larger clone is off by one base, so a read error is likely. The chain recombines TRGV9 with TRGJP. V shed 5 bases, J shed 3 bases, and the junction held 1 base outside the gene matches. CDR1 GITISATS and CDR2 ISYDGTV come from the germline V gene (reference sequence). CDR3 length: 15 amino acids. The CDR3 coding sequence is TGTGCCTTGTGGGTGCAAGAGTTGGGCAAAAAAATCAAGGTATTT. This encodes CALWVQELGKKIKVF.

As regards this clone: This DNA's translation differs at residue 10 from TCRdb's protein, which comes from a much larger clone; a read error is likely, and the protein shown is translated from the DNA. J is TRGJP and V is TRGV9. This CDR3 is built from 16 residues. From germline, CDR1 is GITISATS and CDR2 ISYDGTV (reference sequence). This chain's CDR3 is CALWEVFSLDKKIKVF. The CDR3 DNA sequence: TGTGCCTTGTGGGAGGTTTTTTCGTTGGACAAAAAAATCAAGGTATTT.

A remark on this clone: A read error likely explains this, since a far larger clone differs by one base. Other DNA sequences within the sample encode an identical CDR3. The chain has TRGV9 and TRGJP1. Looked up from germline, CDR1 is GITISATS and CDR2 is ISYDGTV (reference sequence). The CDR3 runs 14 residues. Written as DNA, the CDR3 is TGTGCCTTATGGGAGGATACCACTGGTTGGTTCAAGATATTT. Residues: CALWEDTTGWFKIF.

This clone is large within its sample. Additional DNA sequences in this sample encode the identical CDR3. The chain links TRGV9 to TRGJP. This CDR3 contains 16 residues. Germline V gene data show CDR1 as GITISATS and CDR2 as ISYDGTV (reference sequence). V lost 2 bases to trimming and J lost 4 bases; unmatched junction nucleotides: 2. The CDR3 DNA reads TGTGCCTTGTGGGAGGATCAAGAGTTGGGCAAAAAAATCAAGGTATTT. Translated, it gives CALWEDQELGKKIKVF.

This clone is large within its sample. The rearrangement joins TRGV4 to TRGJ1 or TRGJ2. Germline V lookup: CDR1 EGSTGY, CDR2 YDSYTSSV. V shed 3 bases, J shed 2 bases, and the junction held 4 bases outside the gene matches. The CDR3 sequence is 13 residues long. CDR3 region: CATWDPHYYKKLF. The DNA for the CDR3 is TGTGCCACCTGGGATCCCCATTATTATAAGAAACTCTTT.

This chain links TRGV9 with TRGJP. V shed 4 bases, J shed 9 bases, and the junction held 12 bases outside the gene matches. This CDR3 has 17 residues. Germline V gives CDR1 GITISATS, CDR2 ISYDGTV (reference sequence). The CDR3 reads CALWDYPRWLGKKIKVF. The CDR3 DNA reads TGTGCCTTGTGGGACTACCCCCGATGGTTGGGCAAAAAAATCAAGGTATTT.

Sample share makes this clone large (0.1 to 1%). V usage is TRGV9 and J usage is TRGJP. Germline trimming cut 4 bases from V and 4 bases from J; bases unmatched to any gene: 7. Germline CDR1 and CDR2: GITISATS and ISYDGTV (reference sequence). This CDR3 has 17 amino acids. CDR3 bases: TGTGCCTTGTGGGATCCTCCCCAAGAGTTGGGCAAAAAAATCAAGGTATTT. Translated: CALWDPPQELGKKIKVF.

Worth noting for this clone: Just one base apart from a much larger clone, this may be a read error. The sample has other DNA sequences that encode this CDR3 too. The rearrangement uses TRGV2 and TRGJP2. The germline CDR1 and CDR2 sequences are EGSNGY and YDSYNSKV. The length of the CDR3 is 15 residues. The DNA for the CDR3 is TGTGCCACCTGGGACGGTCATAGTAGTGATTGGATCAAAACGTTT. Its protein product is CATWDGHSSDWIKTF.

This clone rates as large. This sample also contains other DNA sequences that code for the same CDR3. The chain is built from TRGV9 and TRGJP. V shed 0 bases, J shed 7 bases, and the junction held 3 bases outside the gene matches. This CDR3 spans 16 amino acids. Germline assignment: CDR1 GITISATS and CDR2 ISYDGTV (reference sequence). Here the CDR3 reads CALWEVRELGKKIKVF. The CDR3, as DNA: TGTGCCTTGTGGGAGGTGAGGGAGTTGGGCAAAAAAATCAAGGTATTT.

This clone is medium-sized in the sample. V usage is TRGV9 and J usage is TRGJP. Germline trimming cut 0 bases from V and 6 bases from J; bases unmatched to any gene: 5. Germline loops: CDR1 GITISATS, CDR2 ISYDGTV (reference sequence). The CDR3 has 17 amino acids. The CDR3 coding sequence is TGTGCCTTGTGGGAGGTGCCGGCAGAGTTGGGCAAAAAAATCAAGGTATTT. It specifies CALWEVPAELGKKIKVF.

In regard to this clone: A far larger clone is one base from this, pointing to a likely read error. Other nucleotide sequences in the sample specify the same CDR3. This chain links TRGV9 with TRGJP. This CDR3 has 18 amino acids. CDR1 and CDR2 from the germline V gene are GITISATS and ISYDGTV (reference sequence). The CDR3 loop is CALWEVLEQELGKKIKVF. The CDR3 coding sequence is TGTGCCTTATGGGAGGTCCTCGAACAAGAGTTGGGCAAAAAAATCAAGGTATTT.

This clone came up a few times. A far larger clone differs by one base, so this is likely a read error. V and J are TRGV9 and TRGJP. Per germline, CDR1 GITISATS and CDR2 ISYDGTV (reference sequence). The CDR3 loop spans 17 amino acids. The ends lost 7 bases at V and 7 bases at J; junction bases unmatched: 13. This chain's CDR3 is CALCESLKELGKKIKVF. For the CDR3, the DNA is TGTGCCTTGTGTGAGTCGCTAAAGGAGTTGGGCAAAAAAATCAAGGTATTT.

This clone rates as medium-sized. A much larger clone is a single base away; this may be a read error. Other nucleotide sequences in the sample specify the same CDR3. This rearrangement joins TRGV9 to TRGJP. Germline V gives CDR1 GITISATS, CDR2 ISYDGTV (reference sequence). This CDR3 has 16 amino acids. J gave up 4 bases and V 3 bases, and 3 bases lay outside the gene matches. Written as DNA, the CDR3 is TGTGCCTTGTGGGAGCCCCAAGAGTTGGGCAAAAAAATCAAGGTATTT. It codes for CALWEPQELGKKIKVF.

Judged by abundance, this clone is large. The chain uses TRGV9 and TRGJP. V lost 3 bases and J lost 3; bases outside the gene matches: 5. The CDR3 has 17 amino acids. Germline loops: CDR1 GITISATS, CDR2 ISYDGTV (reference sequence). The CDR3 DNA follows: TGTGCCTTGTGGGAGACCGCGCAAGAGTTGGGCAAAAAAATCAAGGTATTT. This sequence encodes CALWETAQELGKKIKVF.